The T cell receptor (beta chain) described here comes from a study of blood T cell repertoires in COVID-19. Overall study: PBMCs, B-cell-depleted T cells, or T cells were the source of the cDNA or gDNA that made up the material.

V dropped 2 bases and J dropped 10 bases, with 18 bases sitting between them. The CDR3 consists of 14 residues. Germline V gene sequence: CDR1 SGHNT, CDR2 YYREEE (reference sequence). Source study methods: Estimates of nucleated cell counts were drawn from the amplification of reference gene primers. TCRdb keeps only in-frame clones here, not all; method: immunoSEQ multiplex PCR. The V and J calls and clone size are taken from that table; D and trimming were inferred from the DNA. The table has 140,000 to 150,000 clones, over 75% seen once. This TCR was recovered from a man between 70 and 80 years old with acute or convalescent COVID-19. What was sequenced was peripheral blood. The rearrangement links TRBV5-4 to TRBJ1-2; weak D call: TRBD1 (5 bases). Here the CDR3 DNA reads TGTGCCAGCAGCTTCTTCAGGGATGCCGGCCCCTACACCTTC. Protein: CASSFFRDAGPYTF.